This is a list of T cell receptor beta chains from one sample in a study of OX40 agonist ivuxolimab in advanced cancers. Repertoires were generated with immunoSEQ multiplex PCR, while TCRdb's copy carries only in-frame clones and drops some. The sample holds about 120,000 clones, around 95% seen once. The source material was CD4+ or CD8+ T cells sorted from blood, sampled in a trial of the OX40 agonist ivuxolimab. The receptors stem from an adult with an advanced solid tumor such as melanoma, head and neck, liver or kidney cancer. Both conserved end residues are trimmed from each CDR3.

TRBV6-1	ASREYRGENTEAF
TRBV5-3	ARSPQLGGRGPQH
TRBV6-5	ASSRGHRDGYT
TRBV13	ASSSRSRDTHYEQY
TRBV2	ASGFGGRANTIY
TRBV11-2	ASSPTGFGYT
TRBV7-4	ASSSDRYEQY
TRBV5-1	ASRAGPEQY
TRBV10-3	AISEPPMVPTGGDTQY
TRBV4-1	ASSQERGASLNSPLH
TRBV19	ASSPPPGLAQARELF
TRBV7-9	ASSPGQPTDTQY
TRBV2	ASSERQAGGYT
TRBV19	ASSIVAQETQY
TRBV7-2	ASSFRGEGNTIY
TRBV7-2	ASSLGGSNEQF
TRBV19	ASSNPPQETQY
TRBV7-8	ASSFRDRGWSEQY
TRBV6-5	ASSYSRGSGNTIY
TRBV7-2	ASSLAWEADGSIAKNIQY
TRBV5-1	ASSLESNTGELF
TRBV6-5	ASSYSSFTPYEQY
TRBV4-2	ASSQDGDPRELADTQY
TRBV18	ASSSGTSDSYEQY
TRBV18	ASSPTGQVNQPQH
TRBV19	ASSPEEGPLANYGYT
TRBV6-5	ASSRGADTQY
TRBV6-6	ASSLGMGSYEQY
TRBV19	ASSIASGPLETQY
TRBV7-9	ASSLAAGGVYEQY